The 30 T cell receptor beta chains in this list originate from one sample, sequenced in a study of regulatory T cells in long-lasting Graves disease. The time point denotes: newly diagnosed GD, antithyroid drugs for less than 3 months. The TCR library was made from RNA that had been extracted from PBMCs in TRIzol. The authors built TCR beta libraries using iRepertoire HTBI primers and Arm-PCR of CDR3 regions. From the multiplex PCR reads, TCRdb called clonotypes with MiXCR, one entry per CDR3 protein. The sample lists approximately 230,000 distinct CDR3 sequences, approximately 16% occurring once. The sequencing here drew on peripheral blood mononuclear cells (PBMCs), taken at new diagnosis, from a patient treated with antithyroid drugs. These receptors all stem from a female donor with Graves disease.

This clonotype has ten or more counts. This sequence joins TRBV2 and TRBJ2-5; D may be TRBD1 or TRBD2 (5 bases each). Trimming shortened V by 4 bases and J by 4 bases, and 16 bases separated the two germline ends. The germline V gene has CDR1 SNHLY and CDR2 FYNNEI. The CDR3 has 15 amino acids. CDR3 nucleotides: TGTGCCAGCAGTGGGGGGACGGGATTAGGAGAGACCCAGTACTTC. Its protein product is CASSGGTGLGETQYF. Full variable domain (missing parts from reference TRBV2 and TRBJ2-5): EPEVTQTPSHQVTQMGQEVILRCVPISNHLYFYWYRQILGQKVEFLVSFYNNEISEKSEIFDDQFSVERPDGSNFTLKIRSTKLEDSAMYFCASSGGTGLGETQYFGPGTRLLVL.

This clonotype was recorded many times. CDR3 region: CASSSRDSSLGGELFF. The CDR3 DNA reads as TGTGCCAGCAGCTCCCGGGACAGCAGTTTGGGCGGGGAGCTGTTTTTT. This chain uses TRBV7-3 with TRBJ2-2; 7 bases map to TRBD1. Trimming took 4 bases from V and 7 from J; bases not matched to a gene: 12. The length of the CDR3 is 16 residues. CDR1 and CDR2 from the germline V gene are SGHTA and FQGTGA.

Regarding this clonotype: Likely a read error: the CDR3 ends without its conserved phenylalanine or tryptophan. The chain combines TRBV6-1 with TRBJ1-1, with D hard to call. Between the trimmed V and J ends, which lost 2 bases and 5 bases, there was a span of 3 bases. Germline V gives CDR1 MNHNS, CDR2 SASEGT. This CDR3 is built from 11 residues. DNA for the CDR3: TGTGCCAGCAGTGAATATACTGAAGCTTTCCTT. Translated, it gives CASSEYTEAFL.

This clonotype was found many times. The chain carries TRBV20-1 and TRBJ2-5, with D possibly being TRBD1 or TRBD2 (5 bases each). CDR3 length equals 15 residues. Germline CDR1 DFQATT, CDR2 SNEGSKA (reference sequence). The ends were cut back, 0 bases at V and 1 base at J, with 12 bases in the middle. The CDR3 spells CSARDPGGGQETQYF. The DNA for the CDR3 is TGCAGTGCTAGAGATCCTGGTGGGGGCCAAGAGACCCAGTACTTC.

The chain is built from TRBV29-1 and TRBJ2-5, with 9 bases identical to TRBD1. The CDR3 runs 14 residues. V shed 5 bases and J 5 bases; nucleotides not matched to a gene: 9. CDR1 SQVTM and CDR2 ANQGSEA come from the germline V gene. CDR3: CSVPDRGSLETQYF. The CDR3 nucleotides read TGCAGCGTTCCGGACAGGGGATCGCTGGAGACCCAGTACTTC.

This clonotype was counted at least ten times. The J gene is TRBJ2-1, the V gene TRBV2, with 12 bases that match TRBD2. Germline loops: CDR1 SNHLY, CDR2 FYNNEI. The CDR3 sequence is 13 residues long. The V gene end was trimmed by 7 bases and the J gene end by 14 bases; junction bases not matched to a gene: 9. CDR3 amino acids: CASNGLAGLIEFF. For the CDR3, the DNA is TGTGCCAGCAATGGACTAGCGGGACTAATTGAGTTCTTC.

About this clonotype itself: A read error is likely here: a far larger clone is one base away. V usage is TRBV9 and J usage is TRBJ1-1; 8 nucleotides match TRBD1. The CDR3 spans 15 residues. After removal of 7 bases from V and 6 bases from J, the junction contained 14 bases not matched to a gene. Germline V CDR1 and CDR2: SGDLS, YYNGEE. DNA of the CDR3: TGTGCCAGCGCAATAGGACAGGGTGGATTCTCTGAAGCTTTCTTT. This sequence encodes CASAIGQGGFSEAFF.

In its sample, this clonotype was seen many times. The chain couples TRBV11-2 to TRBJ2-5, with TRBD2 as a possible D gene (6 bases). The length of the CDR3 is 15 residues. Germline CDR1 reads SGHAT; CDR2 reads FQNNGV. The ends were cut back, 4 bases at V and 0 bases at J, with 12 bases in the middle. The CDR3, as DNA: TGTGCCAGCAGCTCCTCCAGGGACTACCAAGAGACCCAGTACTTC. It is translated as CASSSSRDYQETQYF. The full variable domain, rest sourced from reference TRBV11-2 and TRBJ2-5, is EAGVAQSPRYKIIEKRQSVAFWCNPISGHATLYWYQQILGQGPKLLIQFQNNGVVDDSQLPKDRFSAERLKGVDSTLKIQPAKLEDSAVYLCASSSSRDYQETQYFGPGTRLLVL.

This clonotype occurred many times. V and J are TRBV19 and TRBJ1-2; no clear D. V was pared by 4 bases and J by 2 bases, with 11 bases between. Germline CDR1 reads LNHDA; CDR2 reads SQIVND (reference sequence). The CDR3 is made up of 14 amino acids. CDR3 residues: CASSNSAGNYGYTF. The CDR3 DNA sequence: TGTGCCAGTAGTAATTCTGCGGGGAACTATGGCTACACCTTC.

The chain joins TRBV29-1 to TRBJ2-1; 8 bases fit TRBD2. Trimming cost V 1 base and J 6 bases; bases outside gene matches: 8. The CDR3 contains 15 residues. CDR1 and CDR2 from the germline V gene are SQVTM and ANQGSEA. Here the CDR3 reads CSVEATWRGANEQFF. The CDR3 region has the DNA TGCAGCGTTGAAGCGACCTGGCGGGGGGCCAATGAGCAGTTCTTC.

This clonotype came up many times. The chain recombines TRBV20-1 with TRBJ1-5, with D maybe TRBD1 (6 bases). The CDR3 totals 16 residues. Between the trimmed V and J ends, which lost 4 bases and 6 bases, there was a span of 22 bases. Germline V gene lookup returns CDR1 DFQATT and CDR2 SNEGSKA (reference sequence). The CDR3 region has the DNA TGCAGTGCTATCGGACAGATCCCTCGCATCGGTCAGCCCCAGCATTTT. It codes for CSAIGQIPRIGQPQHF.

This clonotype has at least ten counts. V is TRBV9 and J is TRBJ1-6; no clear D gene. V dropped 0 bases and J dropped 3 bases, with 7 bases sitting between them. Germline V gene data show CDR1 as SGDLS and CDR2 as YYNGEE. The CDR3 has 15 residues. The CDR3 is CASSVGPDYNSPLHF. In nucleotides, the CDR3 is TGTGCCAGCAGCGTAGGCCCAGACTATAATTCACCCCTCCACTTT.

CDR3 sequence (DNA): TGTGCCAGCAACCTCCGCGGGAATAGCAATCAGCCCCAGCATTTT. This codes for CASNLRGNSNQPQHF. This chain links TRBV2 with TRBJ1-5; unclear D gene. Germline V gene data show CDR1 as SNHLY and CDR2 as FYNNEI. The CDR3 consists of 15 residues. The V gene lost 7 bases and the J gene lost 0 bases, with 13 bases spanning the gap. The entire variable domain, with the rest obtained from reference TRBV2 and TRBJ1-5, is as follows: EPEVTQTPSHQVTQMGQEVILRCVPISNHLYFYWYRQILGQKVEFLVSFYNNEISEKSEIFDDQFSVERPDGSNFTLKIRSTKLEDSAMYFCASNLRGNSNQPQHFGDGTRLSIL.

This clonotype was seen many times. The chain recombines TRBV12-3 or TRBV12-4 with TRBJ2-4, with no clear D. V lost 3 bases to trimming and J lost 2 bases, with 20 bases between them. The CDR3 runs to 18 residues. CDR3 sequence (DNA): TGTGCCAGCAGTTTCTCCGTTGCGGTCAGTCTTACCAAAAACATTCAGTACTTC. This translates into CASSFSVAVSLTKNIQYF.

This clonotype was seen at least ten times. V and J are TRBV4-2 and TRBJ2-5; perhaps TRBD2 as D (5 bases). The V end was cut by 2 bases, the J end by 5 bases, with 15 bases between. Germline V gives CDR1 LGHNA, CDR2 YNFKEQ. CDR3 size: 15 residues. The CDR3 DNA follows: TGTGCCAGCAGCCAACAGCCGAGGGTTGGGGAGACCCAGTACTTC. It translates to CASSQQPRVGETQYF.

At least ten counts were recorded for this clonotype. The chain couples TRBV24-1 to TRBJ2-3, with 8 bases matching TRBD2. In germline, CDR1 is KGHDR, CDR2 SFDVKD. Trimming at V came to 4 bases and at J to 0 bases, leaving 8 bases not matched to a gene. The CDR3 has 17 amino acids. Here the CDR3 reads CATSDPTPSGSTDTQYF. The CDR3 DNA sequence: TGTGCCACCAGTGACCCTACTCCTAGCGGGAGCACAGATACGCAGTATTTT.

The CDR3 nucleotides are TGTGCCAGCAGCCGCGGACAGGGCTATGAGCAGTTCTTC. Protein product: CASSRGQGYEQFF. The chain carries TRBV11-2 and TRBJ2-1, with 8 bases matching TRBD1. Per the germline V gene, CDR1 is SGHAT and CDR2 is FQNNGV. The V and J ends lost 5 bases and 8 bases, in that order; junction bases with no gene match: 5. This CDR3 is built from 13 residues.

This clonotype was detected many times. CDR3 DNA: TGTGCCAGCAGTTTACAACAGGGGACCCTTAATTCACCCCTCCACTTT. This codes for CASSLQQGTLNSPLHF. The chain couples TRBV27 to TRBJ1-6; 7 bases map to TRBD1. Germline values: CDR1 MNHEY, CDR2 SMNVEV (reference sequence). V gave up 2 bases and J gave up 6 bases; unmatched junction bases: 7. The CDR3 loop spans 16 amino acids.

V gene TRBV6-5 combines with J gene TRBJ1-5; TRBD1 might be the D (6 bases). The V end was cut by 2 bases, the J end by 5 bases, with 10 bases between. The CDR3 runs to 14 residues. Germline values: CDR1 MNHEY, CDR2 SVGAGI. The CDR3 DNA follows: TGTGCCAGCAGTTACCGGGACACAGATCAGCCCCAGCATTTT. Translating gives CASSYRDTDQPQHF.

The table lists this clonotype with many counts. This sequence joins TRBV12-3 or TRBV12-4 and TRBJ1-2, with 11 bases that match TRBD1. V trimming: 6 bases; J trimming: 8 bases; junction bases outside the gene matches: 8. CDR3 length equals 14 residues. This CDR3 is CASSPGQGALGYTF. In DNA, the CDR3 is TGTGCCAGCAGCCCTGGACAGGGGGCACTGGGCTACACCTTC.

This clonotype occurred many times. This chain joins TRBV20-1 and TRBJ2-3; TRBD2 agrees at 10 bases. The junction had 2 bases not matched to a gene; V was cut back by 4 bases and J by 4 bases. CDR3 length: 13 residues. CDR1 and CDR2 from the germline V gene are DFQATT and SNEGSKA (reference sequence). The CDR3 coding sequence is TGCAGTGCTACTAGCGGGAGCCCAGATACGCAGTATTTT. Translated: CSATSGSPDTQYF.

Many counts were recorded for this clonotype. The J gene is TRBJ1-6, the V gene TRBV10-3; D remains unclear. CDR3 length equals 13 residues. Germline V lookup: CDR1 ENHRY, CDR2 SYGVKD. V lost 2 bases and J 10 bases, leaving 9 bases between the germline ends. CDR3 DNA: TGTGCCATCAGTGAGCACCCCGCCTCACCCCTCCACTTT. Translating it yields CAISEHPASPLHF.

This clonotype came up many times. The chain links TRBV13 to TRBJ2-1; D gene unclear. CDR3 length: 13 residues. Germline CDR1 and CDR2: PRHDT and FYEKMQ (reference sequence). The V end was cut by 1 base, the J end by 2 bases, with 3 bases between. The CDR3 here is CASSLETYNEQFF. In DNA form, the CDR3 reads TGTGCCAGCAGCTTAGAGACCTACAATGAGCAGTTCTTC. Filled out from reference TRBV13 and TRBJ2-1, the complete variable domain reads AAGVIQSPRHLIKEKRETATLKCYPIPRHDTVYWYQQGPGQDPQFLISFYEKMQSDKGSIPDRFSAQQFSDYHSELNMSSLELGDSALYFCASSLETYNEQFFGPGTRLTVL.

This clonotype was found many times. V and J are TRBV3-1 and TRBJ2-5; 11 bases align to TRBD2. The CDR3 is 16 residues long. The ends lost 2 bases at V and 2 bases at J; junction bases unmatched: 4. CDR1 and CDR2 (germline): LGHDT, YNNKEL (reference sequence). CDR3 DNA: TGTGCCAGCAGCCAAACCGGGACTAGCGGACAAGAGACCCAGTACTTC. This gives the protein CASSQTGTSGQETQYF.

This clonotype was counted many times. The J gene is TRBJ1-3, the V gene TRBV7-2, with 7 bases fitting TRBD1. The trim removed 7 bases at V and 3 bases at J, leaving 6 bases unmatched. The CDR3 has 14 residues. The germline V gene encodes CDR1 SGHTA and CDR2 FQGNSA. The chain's CDR3 is CASMLGTDGNTIYF. The CDR3 bases are TGTGCCAGCATGTTAGGGACAGATGGAAACACCATATATTTT.

The rearrangement links TRBV19 to TRBJ1-1; TRBD1 matches at 7 bases. V was pared by 5 bases and J by 3 bases, with 6 bases of the junction left unmatched. The V gene's germline CDR1 is LNHDA and CDR2 SQIVND (reference sequence). The CDR3 extends over 14 amino acids. CDR3: CASSLGQRDTEAFF. CDR3 nucleotides: TGTGCCAGTAGTTTGGGACAGAGAGACACTGAAGCTTTCTTT.

This clonotype showed up many times. V usage is TRBV15 and J usage is TRBJ2-2, with D possibly being TRBD1 (6 bases). V lost 9 bases and J lost 1, with 9 bases in between. This CDR3 spans 13 amino acids. Looked up from germline, CDR1 is LNHNV and CDR2 is YYDKDF (reference sequence). The DNA of the CDR3 is TGTGCCACGTCGACAGGGAACACCGGGGAGCTGTTTTTT. Amino acid sequence: CATSTGNTGELFF.

Note on this clonotype: This is likely an artifact of a read error, given a far larger clone one base away. The chain uses TRBV12-3 or TRBV12-4 and TRBJ2-5; 8 nucleotides agree with TRBD1. The J call may not be correct, given that the DNA end is closer to TRBJ2-7. CDR3 length: 15 amino acids. The CDR3: CARSLGGQGSYEQYF. CDR3 in DNA: TGTGCCAGAAGTTTAGGAGGACAGGGCTCCTACGAGCAGTACTTC.

This clonotype was seen at least ten times. A much larger clone differs from this one at a single base, so this may be a read error. Written as DNA, the CDR3 is TGTGCCAGCAGCAATTACAATGAGCAGTTCTTC. As protein: CASSNYNEQFF. The chain employs TRBV7-9 and TRBJ2-1; D is uncertain. The ends were cut back, 5 bases at V and 4 bases at J, with 3 bases in the middle. The germline CDR1 and CDR2 sequences are SEHNR and FQNEAQ (reference sequence). This CDR3 has 11 amino acids.

This clonotype showed up many times. The chain joins TRBV20-1 to TRBJ2-5; perhaps TRBD1 as D (6 bases). The CDR3 runs to 15 residues. V was cut by 1 base and J by 1 base, with 13 bases left in between. The germline V gene has CDR1 DFQATT and CDR2 SNEGSKA (reference sequence). CDR3 DNA: TGCAGTGCTAGAGGAAACGACAGGACCCAAGAGACCCAGTACTTC. Its protein is CSARGNDRTQETQYF.